The following is a TCR beta chain sequence with its context. Its antigen is as yet unknown. Researchers isolated at least 6 million PBMCs per sample. The amount of total RNA extracted per sample was at least 5.5 micrograms. The data derive from a study of blood T cells in healthy people across ages. The study's findings and limits: Unsorted PBMCs prevented conclusive naive versus antigen-experienced comparison.

CDR1 is SQVTM, CDR2 ANQGSEA, per germline. This CDR3 spans 15 amino acids. The V and J ends lost 3 bases and 0 bases respectively, with 12 bases between them. A J-beta primer mix and a sample-barcoded 5' primer were used in a second PCR of about 7 to 11 cycles. TCRdb recomputed calls from the 5' RACE reads with MiXCR, one row per CDR3 protein. The top ten clones hold about 32% of a sample with over 600,000 distinct CDR3 sequences, 40% to 50% of them seen once. The gene calls are TRBV29-1 and TRBJ2-1, with D perhaps matching TRBD1 (5 bases). Material: blood. The TCR sequence derives from a man at least 80 years old in good health. The CDR3 here is CSVDRGAISYNEQFF. Written as DNA, the CDR3 is TGCAGCGTTGATAGGGGCGCGATCTCCTACAATGAGCAGTTCTTC.